This is a list of T cell receptor beta chains from one sample in a study of T cells in tumors and immune-related adverse events. Here immunoSEQ multiplex PCR was the method, and the copy in TCRdb shows in-frame clones only, minus some. The sample contains 7,900 or so clones, around 94% of which appear only once. The input for sequencing was lymph node tissue, taken from a patient treated with anti-PD-1 therapy. These receptors all come from a female donor with metastatic renal cell carcinoma. CDR3s include the opening cysteine and the closing phenylalanine or tryptophan. A D gene is named only where the DNA matches it firmly. Some rows mark clone size as missing; the rest say once, few, many or name a class of expanded clone.

NA,TRBV5-4,TRBD2,TRBJ2-1,CASSLRRGGHEQFF,TGTGCCAGCAGCTTGAGGCGGGGGGGTCATGAGCAGTTCTTC
NA,TRBV11-2,NA,TRBJ2-2,CASSLKRLANTGELFF,TGTGCCAGCAGCTTGAAGAGGCTAGCGAACACCGGGGAGCTGTTTTTT
NA,TRBV9,NA,TRBJ1-3,CASSVGPPGRAGNTIYF,TGTGCCAGCAGCGTCGGACCCCCGGGTAGGGCCGGAAACACCATATATTTT
NA,TRBV11-3,NA,TRBJ2-7,CASTPSGTYEQYF,TGTGCCAGCACCCCGTCAGGGACCTACGAGCAGTACTTC
NA,TRBV5-1,TRBD2,TRBJ2-1,CASSLVTSGSGEQFF,TGCGCCAGCAGCTTGGTAACTAGCGGGAGTGGTGAGCAGTTCTTC
NA,TRBV19,TRBD1,TRBJ1-6,CASSSTGGNLNSPLHF,TGTGCCAGTAGTTCGACAGGGGGAAACTTAAATTCACCCCTCCACTTT
NA,TRBV5-1,TRBD1,TRBJ1-2,CASSWGTGLASNYGYTF,TGCGCCAGCAGCTGGGGGACAGGGTTAGCATCTAACTATGGCTACACCTTC
NA,TRBV6-6,NA,TRBJ2-7,CASSPGYDEQYF,TGTGCCAGCAGTCCCGGGTACGACGAGCAGTACTTC
few,TRBV5-5,NA,TRBJ2-7,CASSWSLDYEQYF,TGTGCCAGCAGCTGGAGCTTAGATTACGAGCAGTACTTC
NA,TRBV6-1,NA,TRBJ1-5,CASSEGQTNSNQPQHF,TGTGCCAGCAGTGAAGGACAGACGAATAGCAATCAGCCCCAGCATTTT
NA,TRBV5-1,TRBD2,TRBJ2-5,CASSIAGQETQYF,TGCGCCAGCTCGATAGCGGGGCAAGAGACCCAGTACTTC
NA,TRBV25-1,TRBD1,TRBJ2-5,CASSEFGTGFQETQYF,TGTGCCAGCAGTGAATTCGGGACAGGGTTCCAAGAGACCCAGTACTTC
NA,TRBV19,TRBD1,TRBJ1-2,CASSTEGQGNYGYTF,TGTGCCAGTAGTACCGAGGGACAGGGGAACTATGGCTACACCTTC
NA,TRBV9,NA,TRBJ2-1,CASSGWVAGGNEQFF,NA
NA,TRBV13,TRBD2,TRBJ2-1,CASSTTGTSGYNEQFF,TGTGCCAGCAGCACAACCGGGACTAGCGGGTACAATGAGCAGTTCTTC
few,TRBV4-1,NA,TRBJ2-1,CASSPDLGLSAVGQFF,TGCGCCAGCAGCCCCGACCTGGGGCTGAGCGCGGTAGGGCAGTTCTTC
NA,TRBV28,NA,TRBJ1-5,CASLAGGPSNQPQHF,TGTGCCAGCCTGGCGGGGGGCCCTAGCAATCAGCCCCAGCATTTT
NA,TRBV11-2,NA,TRBJ2-1,CASRRGGDEQFF,TGTGCCAGCAGGAGAGGGGGTGATGAGCAGTTCTTC
NA,TRBV29-1,NA,TRBJ2-7,CSVGVRGYEQYF,TGCAGCGTTGGGGTACGGGGTTACGAGCAGTACTTC
NA,TRBV5-1,TRBD2,TRBJ2-3,CASSSGTSGSTRDTQYF,TGCGCCAGCAGCTCCGGGACTAGCGGGAGCACGCGTGATACGCAGTATTTT
NA,TRBV7-6,NA,TRBJ2-2,CASSLFRGAYTGELFF,TGTGCCAGCAGCTTATTCAGGGGCGCTTACACCGGGGAGCTGTTTTTT
NA,TRBV15,NA,TRBJ2-5,CATSRDRERETQYF,TGTGCCACCAGCAGAGATCGAGAGAGAGAGACCCAGTACTTC
NA,TRBV11-2,TRBD1,TRBJ1-1,CASSLNRGISTEAFF,TGTGCCAGCAGCTTGAACAGGGGGATAAGCACTGAAGCTTTCTTT
NA,TRBV15,TRBD2,TRBJ2-5,CATSRLAGGETQYF,TGTGCCACCAGCAGACTAGCGGGAGGCGAGACCCAGTACTTC
once,TRBV7-9,NA,TRBJ1-5,CASSLGGGPGSNQPQHF,TGTGCCAGCAGCTTAGGCGGGGGCCCGGGGAGCAATCAGCCCCAGCATTTT
NA,TRBV5-6,NA,TRBJ2-5,CASSLAEYQETQYF,TGTGCCAGCAGCTTGGCCGAGTACCAAGAGACCCAGTACTTC
NA,TRBV5-6,TRBD1,TRBJ2-7,CASSLGQGVHEQYF,TGTGCCAGCAGCCTCGGACAGGGGGTCCACGAGCAGTACTTC
NA,TRBV14,NA,TRBJ2-5,CASSRRGGQETQYF,TGTGCCAGCAGCCGGCGGGGAGGACAAGAGACCCAGTACTTC
NA,TRBV27,TRBD2,TRBJ2-5,CASGPNPIHGLAGEETQYF,TGTGCCAGCGGTCCAAACCCCATCCACGGACTAGCGGGGGAAGAGACCCAGTACTTC
NA,TRBV4-3,NA,TRBJ1-5,CASSPTGTSNQPQHF,TGCGCCAGCAGTCCGACAGGAACAAGCAATCAGCCCCAGCATTTT
NA,TRBV19,NA,TRBJ2-3,CASSTSGDTQYF,TGTGCCAGTAGTACCAGTGGGGATACGCAGTATTTT
NA,TRBV28,NA,TRBJ2-7,CASSFAPESEQYF,TGTGCCAGCAGTTTCGCCCCCGAGAGCGAGCAGTACTTC
NA,TRBV13,TRBD2,TRBJ2-1,CASSAGTSNEQFF,TGTGCCAGCAGCGCCGGGACTAGCAATGAGCAGTTCTTC
NA,TRBV7-8,TRBD2,TRBJ2-5,CASSRGAELGGGETQYF,TGTGCCAGCAGCCGCGGGGCCGAACTGGGGGGGGGAGAGACCCAGTACTTC
NA,TRBV19,TRBD1,TRBJ1-2,CASSIVRGPLAGYTF,TGTGCCAGTAGTATAGTAAGGGGGCCTCTGGCTGGCTACACCTTC
NA,TRBV18,NA,TRBJ2-3,CASSPQQTDTQYF,TGTGCCAGCTCACCACAGCAAACAGATACGCAGTATTTT
NA,TRBV5-8,TRBD2,TRBJ2-1,CASSLGLAGGNEQFF,TGTGCCAGCAGCTTGGGACTAGCGGGTGGGAATGAGCAGTTCTTC
NA,TRBV7-8,TRBD1,TRBJ1-5,CASSLTGSGGQPQHF,TGTGCCAGCAGCTTGACAGGGTCGGGCGGTCAGCCCCAGCATTTT
NA,TRBV7-2,TRBD2,TRBJ2-3,CASSLDGTSGVDTQYF,TGTGCCAGCAGCTTAGATGGGACTAGCGGGGTAGATACGCAGTATTTT
few,TRBV7-6,NA,TRBJ2-1,CASSLFDEQFF,TGTGCCAGCAGCTTATTTGACGAGCAGTTCTTC
NA,TRBV5-6,NA,TRBJ1-6,CASSLPGVSPLHF,TGTGCCAGCAGCTTGCCAGGGGTATCACCCCTCCACTTT
NA,TRBV11-2,NA,TRBJ1-1,CASSWAEAKAFF,TGTGCCAGCAGCTGGGCAGAGGCGAAAGCTTTCTTT